The 3 T cell receptor beta chains presented below share a single source sample, sequenced in a study of glioma-infiltrating T cells after dendritic cell vaccination. Some clones are missing from TCRdb's copy, which holds only in-frame ones; the method was immunoSEQ multiplex PCR. Altogether more than 100,000 clones are present, roughly 79% being singletons, with the ten largest covering approximately 12%. Sequenced material: blood, taken before dendritic cell vaccination. Receptors were obtained from a human donor with glioblastoma.

The V call is TRBV19, the J call TRBJ2-5; tentatively, D is TRBD2 (6 bases). The V gene lost 2 bases and the J gene lost 1 base, with 14 bases spanning the gap. This CDR3 has 16 amino acids. Germline loops: CDR1 LNHDA, CDR2 SQIVND (reference sequence). The CDR3 protein is CASSILGGAAQETQYF. In nucleotides, the CDR3 is TGTGCCAGTAGTATACTTGGCGGGGCCGCCCAAGAGACCCAGTACTTC.

The chain links TRBV6-5 to TRBJ2-7; 11 bases align to TRBD2. Trimming removed 6 bases from V and 4 bases from J; junction bases left unmatched: 8. The CDR3 is 15 residues long. Germline V lookup: CDR1 MNHEY, CDR2 SVGAGI. CDR3 bases: TGTGCCAGCAGCCCTGGGACTAGCGGAGTATACGAGCAGTACTTC. Translating it yields CASSPGTSGVYEQYF.

The chain is built from TRBV6-5 and TRBJ2-7; D possibly corresponds to TRBD1 (6 bases). V lost 4 bases and J 5 bases, leaving 9 bases between the germline ends. The CDR3 contains 12 residues. The germline V gene has CDR1 MNHEY and CDR2 SVGAGI. This CDR3 is CASSLTGNEQYF. The CDR3, as DNA: TGTGCCAGCAGTTTAACAGGGAACGAGCAGTACTTC.